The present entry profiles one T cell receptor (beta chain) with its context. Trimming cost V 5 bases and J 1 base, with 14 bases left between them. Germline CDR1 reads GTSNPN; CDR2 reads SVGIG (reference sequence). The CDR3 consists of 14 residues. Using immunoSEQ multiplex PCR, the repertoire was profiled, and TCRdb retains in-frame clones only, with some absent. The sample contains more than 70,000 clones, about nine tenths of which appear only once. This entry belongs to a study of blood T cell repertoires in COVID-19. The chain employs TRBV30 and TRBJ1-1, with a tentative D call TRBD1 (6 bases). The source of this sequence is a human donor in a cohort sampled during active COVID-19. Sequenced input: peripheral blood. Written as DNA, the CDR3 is TGTGCCTGGTACTTCGGCAGGGGGAACACTGAAGCTTTCTTT. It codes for CAWYFGRGNTEAFF.